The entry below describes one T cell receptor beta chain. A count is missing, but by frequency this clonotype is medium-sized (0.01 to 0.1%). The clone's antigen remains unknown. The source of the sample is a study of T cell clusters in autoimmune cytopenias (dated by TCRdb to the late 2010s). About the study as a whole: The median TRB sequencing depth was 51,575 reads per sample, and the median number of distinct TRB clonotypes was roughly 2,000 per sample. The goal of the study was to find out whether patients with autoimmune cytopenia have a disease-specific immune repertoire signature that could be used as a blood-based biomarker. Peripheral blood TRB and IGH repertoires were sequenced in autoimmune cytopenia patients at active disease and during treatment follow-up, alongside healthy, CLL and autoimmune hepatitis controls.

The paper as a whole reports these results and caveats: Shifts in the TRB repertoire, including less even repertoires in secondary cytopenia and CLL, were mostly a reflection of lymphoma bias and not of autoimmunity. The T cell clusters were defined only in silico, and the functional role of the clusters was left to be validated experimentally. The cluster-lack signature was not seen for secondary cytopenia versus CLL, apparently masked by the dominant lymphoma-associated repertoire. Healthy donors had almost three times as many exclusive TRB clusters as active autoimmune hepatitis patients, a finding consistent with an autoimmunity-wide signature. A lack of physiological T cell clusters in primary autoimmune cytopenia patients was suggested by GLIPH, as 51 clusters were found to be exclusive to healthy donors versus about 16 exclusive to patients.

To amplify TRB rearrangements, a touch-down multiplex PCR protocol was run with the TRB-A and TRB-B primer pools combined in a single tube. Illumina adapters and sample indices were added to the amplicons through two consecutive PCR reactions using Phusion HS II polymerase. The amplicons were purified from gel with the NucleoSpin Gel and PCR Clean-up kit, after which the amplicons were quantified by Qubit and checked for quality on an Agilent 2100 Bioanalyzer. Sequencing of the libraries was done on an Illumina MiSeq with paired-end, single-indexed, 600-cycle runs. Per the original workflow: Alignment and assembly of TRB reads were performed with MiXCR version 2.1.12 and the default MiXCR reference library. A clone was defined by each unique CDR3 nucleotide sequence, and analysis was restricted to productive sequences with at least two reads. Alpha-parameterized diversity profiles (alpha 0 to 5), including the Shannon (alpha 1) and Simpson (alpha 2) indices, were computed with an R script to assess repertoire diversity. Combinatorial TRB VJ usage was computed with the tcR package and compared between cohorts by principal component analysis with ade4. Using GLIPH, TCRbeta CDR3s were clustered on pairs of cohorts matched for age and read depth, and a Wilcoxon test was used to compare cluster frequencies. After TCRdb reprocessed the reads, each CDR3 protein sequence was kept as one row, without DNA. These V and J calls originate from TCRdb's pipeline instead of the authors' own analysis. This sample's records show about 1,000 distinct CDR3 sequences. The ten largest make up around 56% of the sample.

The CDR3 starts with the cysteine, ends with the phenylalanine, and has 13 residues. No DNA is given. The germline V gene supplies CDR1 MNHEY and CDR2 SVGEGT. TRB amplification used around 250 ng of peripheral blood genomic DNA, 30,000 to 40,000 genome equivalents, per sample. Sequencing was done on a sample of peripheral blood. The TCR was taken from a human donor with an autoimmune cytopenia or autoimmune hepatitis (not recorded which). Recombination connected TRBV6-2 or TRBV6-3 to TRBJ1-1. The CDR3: CASSYFSHTEAFF.